The 24 T cell receptor beta chains below were found in one sample sequenced in a study of blood T cell repertoires in COVID-19. The table came from immunoSEQ multiplex PCR; TCRdb's copy has only in-frame clones and leaves some out. This table has 150,000 to 200,000 clones, about nine tenths appearing once. The source material was peripheral blood. The receptors come from a young woman with acute or convalescent COVID-19.

This sequence joins TRBV7-2 and TRBJ1-1; 8 bases are a match to TRBD1. V was clipped by 1 base and J by 4 bases; unmatched bases: 5. The CDR3 is made up of 15 amino acids. The germline CDR1 and CDR2 sequences are SGHTA and FQGNSA. CDR3 residues: CASSLGDRGSTEAFF. The DNA of the CDR3 is TGTGCCAGCAGCTTAGGTGACAGGGGAAGCACTGAAGCTTTCTTT. Combining the CDR3 with reference TRBV7-2 and TRBJ1-1 gives the whole variable domain GAGVSQSPSNKVTEKGKDVELRCDPISGHTALYWYRQSLGQGLEFLIYFQGNSAPDKSGLPSDRFSAERTGGSVSTLTIQRTQQEDSAVYLCASSLGDRGSTEAFFGQGTRLTVV.

The chain recombines TRBV28 with TRBJ1-5; tentative D call: TRBD1 (5 bases). The CDR3 contains 13 residues. Germline V gene data show CDR1 as MDHEN and CDR2 as SYDVKM. Deletions cut 10 bases from V and 6 bases from J, with 16 bases between. The CDR3 DNA is TGTGCCATCAAACGGGGGGGATCTCAGCCCCAGCATTTT. Translating it yields CAIKRGGSQPQHF.

Only one count was recorded for this clone. The chain combines TRBV18 with TRBJ2-1; unclear D gene. The germline V gene has CDR1 KGHSH and CDR2 LQKENI. This CDR3 comprises 12 residues. Deletions cut 2 bases from V and 8 bases from J, with 7 bases between. CDR3 DNA sequence: TGTGCCAGCTCACCAAGTTCGGATGAGCAGTTCTTC. Protein product: CASSPSSDEQFF.

Concerning this clone: Distinct nucleotide sequences in the sample also encode this CDR3. V usage is TRBV2 and J usage is TRBJ1-2; D not certain. The germline V gene encodes CDR1 SNHLY and CDR2 FYNNEI. Trimming cost V 5 bases and J 4 bases, with 5 bases left between them. The CDR3 contains 11 residues. The DNA for the CDR3 is TGTGCCAGCAGTCTCGTCTATGGCTACACCTTC. Residues: CASSLVYGYTF.

The CDR3 DNA reads as TGTGCCAGCAGTAGGTCGACAGTTAATCAGCCCCAGCATTTT. This codes for CASSRSTVNQPQHF. V usage is TRBV2 and J usage is TRBJ1-5; TRBD1 might be the D (5 bases). Germline lookup yields CDR1 SNHLY and CDR2 FYNNEI. The CDR3 covers 14 residues. V was trimmed by 5 bases and J by 4 bases, leaving 12 bases between them.

This chain links TRBV7-8 with TRBJ2-5, with 10 bases identical to TRBD2. With V trimmed by 3 bases and J by 2 bases, 15 bases remained unmatched. The CDR3 consists of 19 residues. Germline values: CDR1 SGHVS, CDR2 FQNEAQ. The DNA of the CDR3 is TGTGCCAGCAGCTTGGAGCGGGAGGGTATGACGGGGTGGCAAGAGACCCAGTACTTC. Protein product: CASSLEREGMTGWQETQYF.

The J gene is TRBJ2-1, the V gene TRBV5-5; a possible D gene is TRBD2 (5 bases). The germline V gene encodes CDR1 SGHKS and CDR2 YYEKEE (reference sequence). V gave up 4 bases and J gave up 15 bases, with 14 bases separating them. There are 11 residues in the CDR3. The CDR3 nucleotides are TGTGCCAGCAGCCTACTAGATCTGCCGTTCTTC. Translation: CASSLLDLPFF. The whole variable domain, filled in from reference TRBV5-5 and TRBJ2-1, reads DAGVTQSPTHLIKTRGQQVTLRCSPISGHKSVSWYQQVLGQGPQFIFQYYEKEERGRGNFPDRFSARQFPNYSSELNVNALLLGDSALYLCASSLLDLPFFGPGTRLTVL.

This chain links TRBV27 with TRBJ2-2; 10 bases map to TRBD2. This CDR3 is built from 14 residues. V shed 10 bases, J shed 6 bases, and the junction held 8 bases outside the gene matches. Per germline, CDR1 MNHEY and CDR2 SMNVEV (reference sequence). The CDR3 nucleotides are TGTGCCACAAGGGCTAGCGGGAGACCCGGGGAGCTGTTTTTT. Amino acid sequence: CATRASGRPGELFF.

The gene calls are TRBV5-6 and TRBJ2-1; 7 nucleotides agree with TRBD1. V was clipped by 4 bases and J by 5 bases; unmatched bases: 21. Germline CDR1 SGHDT, CDR2 YYEEEE. This CDR3 spans 19 amino acids. CDR3 region: CASSVQTEGIGGLNNEQFF. CDR3 DNA: TGTGCCAGCAGCGTCCAGACTGAAGGTATAGGGGGCCTTAACAATGAGCAGTTCTTC. Full variable domain (remainder filled in from reference TRBV5-6 and TRBJ2-1): DAGVTQSPTHLIKTRGQQVTLRCSPKSGHDTVSWYQQALGQGPQFIFQYYEEEERQRGNFPDRFSGHQFPNYSSELNVNALLLGDSALYLCASSVQTEGIGGLNNEQFFGPGTRLTVL.

The chain joins TRBV6-1 to TRBJ1-2, with a tentative D call TRBD1 (6 bases). V was shortened by 1 base and J by 9 bases, with 15 bases between the two germline ends. The germline V gene has CDR1 MNHNS and CDR2 SASEGT. The length of the CDR3 is 14 residues. CDR3: CASSEEARGRRYTF. In nucleotides, the CDR3 is TGTGCCAGCAGTGAAGAGGCCAGGGGTCGGCGCTACACCTTC.

The CDR3 protein is CASSWGLVVSGELFF. CDR3 bases: TGTGCCAGCAGTTGGGGACTAGTTGTGTCCGGGGAGCTGTTTTTT. The chain recombines TRBV6-6 with TRBJ2-2; 8 nucleotides agree with TRBD2. The CDR3 extends over 15 amino acids. V was clipped by 4 bases and J by 6 bases; unmatched bases: 7. Germline assignment: CDR1 MNHNY and CDR2 SVGAGI (reference sequence).

This clone has just a few counts. The rearrangement uses TRBV10-3 and TRBJ1-1, with D perhaps matching TRBD1 (6 bases). Trimming took off 5 bases at V and 3 bases at J, with 13 bases between the two ends. This CDR3 has 14 amino acids. CDR1 and CDR2 from the germline V gene are ENHRY and SYGVKD. The CDR3 DNA follows: TGTGCCATCAGTCTTACAGGGTTGGACACTGAAGCTTTCTTT. This codes for CAISLTGLDTEAFF.

A single count supports this clone. The V call is TRBV6-5, the J call TRBJ2-2, with D uncertain. From germline, CDR1 is MNHEY and CDR2 SVGAGI. CDR3 length: 13 amino acids. Here the CDR3 DNA reads TGTGCAGTACATTCAGCGAACACCGGGGAGCTGTTTTTT. Translated, it gives CAVHSANTGELFF.

The chain couples TRBV25-1 to TRBJ2-3, with 9 bases that match TRBD2. Germline CDR1 is MGHDK and CDR2 is SYGVNS. V shed 3 bases and J 3 bases; nucleotides not matched to a gene: 4. This CDR3 spans 15 amino acids. CDR3 sequence reads: CASSDSGRLTDTQYF. Here the CDR3 DNA reads TGTGCCAGCAGTGATAGCGGGAGATTGACAGATACGCAGTATTTT.

The chain combines TRBV19 with TRBJ2-3; D gene ambiguous. The V and J ends lost 2 bases and 6 bases respectively, with 6 bases between them. The CDR3 extends over 12 amino acids. Germline-derived CDR1 and CDR2 are LNHDA and SQIVND (reference sequence). The CDR3 bases are TGTGCCAGTAGTATACGCCGGGATACGCAGTATTTT. Its protein product is CASSIRRDTQYF.

The J gene is TRBJ2-3, the V gene TRBV11-1; TRBD2 might be the D (5 bases). The CDR3 is made up of 17 amino acids. V gave up 0 bases and J gave up 5 bases, with 18 bases separating them. The germline gives CDR1 SGHAT, CDR2 FQDESV (reference sequence). CDR3 protein: CASSLALGIGGQDTQYF. DNA of the CDR3: TGTGCCAGCAGCTTAGCCCTGGGCATAGGAGGTCAAGATACGCAGTATTTT.

The chain combines TRBV7-8 with TRBJ1-5; D is undetermined. The CDR3 consists of 14 residues. V gave up 7 bases and J gave up 8 bases, with 18 bases separating them. Per the germline V gene, CDR1 is SGHVS and CDR2 is FQNEAQ. The CDR3 loop reads CASTSLGGGEPQHF. The DNA of the CDR3 is TGTGCCAGCACCTCCCTGGGCGGCGGGGAGCCCCAGCATTTT. The full variable domain, in which reference TRBV7-8 and TRBJ1-5 provide the parts outside the CDR3, is GAGVSQSPRYKVAKRGQDVALRCDPISGHVSLFWYQQALGQGPEFLTYFQNEAQLDKSGLPSDRFFAERPEGSVSTLKIQRTQQEDSAVYLCASTSLGGGEPQHFGDGTRLSIL.

The V and J genes are TRBV9 and TRBJ2-1; possibly TRBD2 for D (6 bases). The germline V gene encodes CDR1 SGDLS and CDR2 YYNGEE. The CDR3 consists of 15 residues. Trimming cost V 1 base and J 5 bases, with 13 bases left between them. CDR3 nucleotide sequence: TGTGCCAGCAGCGTATCGGGCGGGACTGACAATGAGCAGTTCTTC. It codes for CASSVSGGTDNEQFF.

The genes are TRBV2 and TRBJ1-2, with TRBD1 identical over 9 bases. This CDR3 has 15 residues. The J segment lost 7 bases and the V segment lost 8 bases, leaving 14 bases of the junction unmatched. The germline gives CDR1 SNHLY, CDR2 FYNNEI. The CDR3 loop is CASGSQQGAMSGYTF. The DNA for the CDR3 is TGTGCCAGCGGTTCGCAACAGGGGGCAATGAGTGGCTACACCTTC.

This clone was seen just once. The rearrangement uses TRBV7-9 and TRBJ2-7; D is perhaps TRBD1 (5 bases). Trimming cost V 5 bases and J 1 base, with 18 bases left between them. This CDR3 is 16 amino acids long. Germline CDR1 and CDR2: SEHNR and FQNEAQ (reference sequence). The CDR3 region is CASSPPGAAKSYEQYF. CDR3 sequence (DNA): TGTGCCAGCAGCCCCCCTGGGGCTGCCAAATCCTACGAGCAGTACTTC.

The chain uses TRBV5-1 and TRBJ2-3; perhaps TRBD2 as D (5 bases). The ends were cut back, 0 bases at V and 6 bases at J, with 11 bases in the middle. CDR1 SGHRS and CDR2 YFSETQ come from the germline V gene. CDR3 length: 14 residues. The CDR3 reads CASSLGGPRDTQYF. CDR3 sequence (DNA): TGCGCCAGCAGCTTGGGAGGGCCAAGGGATACGCAGTATTTT. The full variable domain, rest sourced from reference TRBV5-1 and TRBJ2-3, is KAGVTQTPRYLIKTRGQQVTLSCSPISGHRSVSWYQQTPGQGLQFLFEYFSETQRNKGNFPGRFSGRQFSNSRSEMNVSTLELGDSALYLCASSLGGPRDTQYFGPGTRLTVL.

This chain joins TRBV7-2 and TRBJ2-7; 14 nucleotides match TRBD2. The V and J ends lost 4 bases and 10 bases, in that order; junction bases with no gene match: 6. The length of the CDR3 is 14 residues. Germline assignment: CDR1 SGHTA and CDR2 FQGNSA. The CDR3 is CASSSPGTSGSQYF. CDR3 sequence (DNA): TGTGCCAGCAGCTCCCCCGGGACTAGCGGGAGTCAGTACTTC.

Regarding this clone: A read error may account for a junction end that differs from germline. This sequence joins TRBV6-5 and TRBJ1-1; tentative D call: TRBD1 (5 bases). The germline CDR1 and CDR2 sequences are MNHEY and SVGAGI. The CDR3 consists of 13 residues. The CDR3 sequence is CASSYSPGTDAFF. The CDR3 nucleotides read TGTGCCAGCAGTTACTCCCCCGGGACTGACGCTTTCTTT.

The J gene is TRBJ2-5, the V gene TRBV6-5; TRBD1 might be the D (5 bases). This CDR3 comprises 13 residues. The V and J ends lost 7 bases and 1 base respectively, with 10 bases between them. The V gene's germline CDR1 is MNHEY and CDR2 SVGAGI. CDR3 in DNA: TGTGCCAGCAATCTAGACAGCCAAGAGACCCAGTACTTC. Its translation: CASNLDSQETQYF.